This entry lists 22 T cell receptor beta chains sequenced from one sample in a study of T-cell reconstitution after alpha-beta-depleted transplantation in children. Unique molecular identifiers featured in how the TCRbeta library was prepared. One entry per CDR3 protein results from TCRdb running MiXCR on the PCR reads. The repertoire has about 420,000 distinct CDR3 sequences, approximately 10% of them found once; the top ten carry over 4.5%. The material was PBMCs from the stem cell graft donor, obtained from the stem cell graft. These receptors were obtained from a human donor who donated a stem cell graft to a child with acute myeloid leukemia.

The chain employs TRBV4-2 and TRBJ2-6; either TRBD1 or TRBD2 may fit D (5 bases each). The germline V gene encodes CDR1 LGHNA and CDR2 YNFKEQ. V lost 5 bases to trimming and J lost 0 bases, with 20 bases between them. This CDR3 is 19 amino acids long. The CDR3 DNA reads as TGTGCCAGCAGCGAAGGGGACCGAAGGCCCAGCTCTGGGGCCAACGTCCTGACTTTC. Amino acid sequence: CASSEGDRRPSSGANVLTF.

This clonotype has more than one count but fewer than ten. This chain uses TRBV6-1 with TRBJ1-1; 7 bases fit TRBD1. After removal of 6 bases from V and 5 bases from J, the junction contained 6 bases not matched to a gene. The CDR3 covers 13 residues. In germline, CDR1 is MNHNS, CDR2 SASEGT. This chain's CDR3 is CASRRQGGTEAFF. DNA of the CDR3: TGTGCCAGCAGAAGACAGGGCGGAACTGAAGCTTTCTTT.

The sample holds a few counts of this clonotype. This chain connects TRBV6-2 or TRBV6-3 to TRBJ2-1, with TRBD1 as a possible D gene (6 bases). The length of the CDR3 is 16 residues. Germline lookup yields CDR1 MNHEY and CDR2 SVGEGT. V was clipped by 6 bases and J by 1 base, with 16 bases between them. As DNA, the CDR3 is TGTGCCAGCAGCTACGGTCAGGGGAAGTCCTACAATGAGCAGTTCTTC. Residues: CASSYGQGKSYNEQFF.

The rearrangement links TRBV7-2 to TRBJ2-1; 8 bases are shared with TRBD2. The CDR3 has 15 residues. The ends lost 4 bases at V and 8 bases at J; junction bases unmatched: 10. The germline V gene encodes CDR1 SGHTA and CDR2 FQGNSA. The CDR3 region is CASSSLAGRFDEQFF. The CDR3 DNA follows: TGTGCCAGCAGCTCGTTAGCGGGACGGTTTGATGAGCAGTTCTTC. Drawing the rest from reference TRBV7-2 and TRBJ2-1, the complete variable domain is GAGVSQSPSNKVTEKGKDVELRCDPISGHTALYWYRQSLGQGLEFLIYFQGNSAPDKSGLPSDRFSAERTGGSVSTLTIQRTQQEDSAVYLCASSSLAGRFDEQFFGPGTRLTVL.

Ten or more counts support this clonotype. The V call is TRBV12-3 or TRBV12-4, the J call TRBJ2-5; TRBD2 might be the D (6 bases). The CDR3 runs 14 residues. Trimming took off 3 bases at V and 2 bases at J, with 10 bases between the two ends. In DNA form, the CDR3 reads TGTGCCAGCAGTTTTTGGGGGAGGCAAGAGACCCAGTACTTC. This codes for CASSFWGRQETQYF.

This clonotype was picked up a small number of times. The rearrangement uses TRBV20-1 and TRBJ1-2; the D gene is possibly TRBD1 (6 bases). There are 14 residues in the CDR3. In germline, CDR1 is DFQATT, CDR2 SNEGSKA (reference sequence). V lost 5 bases and J 4 bases, leaving 17 bases between the germline ends. CDR3 amino acids: CSALNVQGIYGYTF. The CDR3 nucleotides read TGCAGTGCTCTTAATGTACAGGGAATCTATGGCTACACCTTC.

The gene calls are TRBV3-1 and TRBJ2-3, with 9 bases that match TRBD2. The CDR3 is made up of 16 amino acids. CDR1 LGHDT and CDR2 YNNKEL come from the germline V gene (reference sequence). After removal of 0 bases from V and 3 bases from J, the junction contained 4 bases not matched to a gene. The CDR3 nucleotides are TGTGCCAGCAGCCAAGAAATGGCGGGGGGGACAGATACGCAGTATTTT. It specifies CASSQEMAGGTDTQYF.

This clonotype was recorded a few times. The chain links TRBV6-1 to TRBJ2-2, with 8 bases that match TRBD1. The CDR3 length is 16 residues. V gave up 4 bases and J gave up 3 bases; unmatched junction bases: 7. Germline lookup yields CDR1 MNHNS and CDR2 SASEGT. The CDR3 here is CASSGPTGADTGELFF. The CDR3 bases are TGTGCCAGCAGTGGACCGACAGGGGCGGACACCGGGGAGCTGTTTTTT.

The genes are TRBV2 and TRBJ2-1; TRBD1 is a possible D gene (7 bases). The CDR3 runs to 16 residues. Germline CDR1 and CDR2: SNHLY and FYNNEI. V was pared by 11 bases and J by 8 bases, with 28 bases between. CDR3 residues: CALEGGQRADFDEQFF. The CDR3, as DNA: TGTGCCCTTGAGGGGGGACAGAGAGCCGACTTCGATGAGCAGTTCTTC.

This clonotype was counted ten times or more. V and J are TRBV12-3 or TRBV12-4 and TRBJ2-1; no clear D gene. V was trimmed by 3 bases and J by 8 bases, leaving 14 bases between them. CDR3 size: 14 residues. CDR3 nucleotide sequence: TGTGCCAGCAGTTTCCGGGCGGATATAGATGAGCAGTTCTTC. Residues: CASSFRADIDEQFF.

This clonotype has a handful of counts. This chain joins TRBV29-1 and TRBJ2-5; D call uncertain. V lost 1 base and J lost 3, with 3 bases in between. The V gene's germline CDR1 is SQVTM and CDR2 ANQGSEA. The CDR3 extends over 11 amino acids. The CDR3 region has the DNA TGCAGCGTTGAAGTAAAAGAGACCCAGTACTTC. Amino acids: CSVEVKETQYF.

The CDR3 is CATSREGTQYF. CDR3 in DNA: TGTGCCACCAGCAGAGAGGGGACCCAGTACTTC. V is TRBV15 and J is TRBJ2-5; no clear D. V was pared by 0 bases and J by 7 bases, with 3 bases between. The germline V gene has CDR1 LNHNV and CDR2 YYDKDF (reference sequence). The CDR3 sequence is 11 residues long.

The rearrangement uses TRBV11-2 and TRBJ2-7; D is uncertain. V lost 0 bases and J lost 0, with 6 bases in between. Germline-derived CDR1 and CDR2 are SGHAT and FQNNGV. The length of the CDR3 is 14 residues. This CDR3 is CASSLDRTSYEQYF. In DNA form, the CDR3 reads TGTGCCAGCAGCTTAGATCGTACCTCCTACGAGCAGTACTTC.

The sample holds many counts of this clonotype. The CDR3, as DNA: TGTGCCAGCAGCAAAGTTGGGGACGCAGTAACCTACGAGCAGTACGTC. Its protein is CASSKVGDAVTYEQYV. The chain recombines TRBV21-1 with TRBJ2-7; the D call in the table, TRBD1, was not verified against the DNA. TRBV21-1 is noted as a pseudogene. The CDR3 spans 16 residues.

This chain joins TRBV9 and TRBJ2-1; TRBD1 matches at 8 bases. Germline CDR1 is SGDLS and CDR2 is YYNGEE. This CDR3 region has 16 residues. V shed 0 bases, J shed 7 bases, and the junction held 9 bases outside the gene matches. The CDR3 coding sequence is TGTGCCAGCAGCGTAGGTCCAGGGACAGGATTTAATGAGCAGTTCTTC. It translates to CASSVGPGTGFNEQFF. Full variable domain (remainder filled in from reference TRBV9 and TRBJ2-1): DSGVTQTPKHLITATGQRVTLRCSPRSGDLSVYWYQQSLDQGLQFLIQYYNGEERAKGNILERFSAQQFPDLHSELNLSSLELGDSALYFCASSVGPGTGFNEQFFGPGTRLTVL.

CDR3 sequence: CASSRMTGGLPSDQFF. CDR3 sequence (DNA): TGTGCCAGCAGTAGGATGACGGGGGGGCTACCTAGTGACCAGTTCTTC. The rearrangement uses TRBV6-1 and TRBJ2-1, with 8 bases matching TRBD2. CDR1 and CDR2 (germline): MNHNS, SASEGT. Germline trimming cut 5 bases from V and 13 bases from J; bases unmatched to any gene: 19. The CDR3 loop spans 16 amino acids.

This clonotype has a count of ten or more. The rearrangement uses TRBV12-3 or TRBV12-4 and TRBJ1-1; tentative D call: TRBD1 (6 bases). The CDR3 totals 13 residues. Trimming left V 6 bases short and J 6 bases short, with 14 bases between. The CDR3 protein is CASRLQGPAEAFF. The CDR3 DNA is TGTGCCAGCAGATTACAGGGTCCGGCTGAAGCTTTCTTT.

CDR3 bases: TGTGCCAGCAGCTTACAAGCTACTAATTCCGAGACCCAGTACTTC. It codes for CASSLQATNSETQYF. The chain carries TRBV7-2 and TRBJ2-5; D is unresolved. CDR1 and CDR2 from the germline V gene are SGHTA and FQGNSA. This CDR3 contains 15 residues. V was cut by 2 bases and J by 5 bases, with 15 bases left in between.

At least ten counts were recorded for this clonotype. The V gene is TRBV5-1, the J gene TRBJ2-2; weak D call: TRBD2 (6 bases). CDR1 is SGHRS and CDR2 is YFSETQ in the germline V gene. Trimming removed 4 bases at V and 3 bases at J, with 7 bases between. The CDR3 is 13 residues long. CDR3 loop: CASSGGDTGELFF. CDR3 coding DNA: TGCGCCAGCAGCGGAGGGGACACCGGGGAGCTGTTTTTT.

This clonotype was seen at least ten times. CDR3 amino acids: CASSLASDKGPLKEQFF. DNA for the CDR3: TGTGCCAGCAGCTTAGCGTCGGATAAGGGCCCCTTAAAGGAGCAGTTCTTC. The J gene is TRBJ2-1, the V gene TRBV7-2; D is undetermined. Per the germline V gene, CDR1 is SGHTA and CDR2 is FQGNSA. V lost 0 bases and J 10 bases, leaving 22 bases between the germline ends. The CDR3 runs to 17 residues.

V is TRBV5-5 and J is TRBJ1-5; D gene uncertain. This CDR3 has 14 residues. V was trimmed by 1 base and J by 5 bases, leaving 10 bases between them. Germline loops: CDR1 SGHKS, CDR2 YYEKEE (reference sequence). The DNA of the CDR3 is TGTGCCAGCAGCTTGATGGGTGAGGATCAGCCCCAGCATTTT. Translation: CASSLMGEDQPQHF.

This chain uses TRBV29-1 with TRBJ2-5; a weak D match, TRBD1 (5 bases). Germline CDR1 is SQVTM and CDR2 is ANQGSEA. CDR3 length equals 13 residues. V was cut by 3 bases and J by 3 bases, with 11 bases left in between. The CDR3 region is CSVEQGLEETQYF. Here the CDR3 DNA reads TGCAGCGTTGAGCAGGGTTTAGAAGAGACCCAGTACTTC.